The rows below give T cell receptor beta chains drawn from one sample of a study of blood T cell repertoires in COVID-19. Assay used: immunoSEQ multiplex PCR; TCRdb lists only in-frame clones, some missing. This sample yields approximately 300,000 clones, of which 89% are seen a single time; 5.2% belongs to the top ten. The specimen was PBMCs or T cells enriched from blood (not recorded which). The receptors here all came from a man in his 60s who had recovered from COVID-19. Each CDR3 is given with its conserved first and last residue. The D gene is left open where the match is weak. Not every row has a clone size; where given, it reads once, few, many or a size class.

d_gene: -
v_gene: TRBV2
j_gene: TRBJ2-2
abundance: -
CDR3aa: CASSNEATGELFF
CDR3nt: TGTGCCAGCAGTAATGAGGCCACCGGGGAGCTGTTTTTT

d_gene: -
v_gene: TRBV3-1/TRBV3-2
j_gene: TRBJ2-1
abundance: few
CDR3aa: CASSQGTQFIEQFF
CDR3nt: TGTGCCAGCAGCCAAGGCACACAGTTCATTGAGCAGTTCTTC

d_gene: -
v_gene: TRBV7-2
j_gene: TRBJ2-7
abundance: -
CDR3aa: CASSLANTYEQYF
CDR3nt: TGTGCCAGCAGTCTAGCGAATACCTACGAGCAGTACTTC

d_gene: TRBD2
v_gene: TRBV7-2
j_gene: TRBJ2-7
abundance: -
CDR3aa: CASSLAPGGTYEQYF
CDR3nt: TGTGCCAGCAGCTTAGCGCCGGGGGGGACTTACGAGCAGTACTTC

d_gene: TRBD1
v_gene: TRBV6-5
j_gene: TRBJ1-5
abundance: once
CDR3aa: CASSSDRGSNQPQHF
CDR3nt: TGTGCCAGCAGTTCCGACAGGGGGAGCAATCAGCCCCAGCATTTT

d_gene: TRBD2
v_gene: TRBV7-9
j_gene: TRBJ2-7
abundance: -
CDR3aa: CASSAGRASGSYEQYF
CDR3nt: TGTGCCAGCAGCGCGGGGAGAGCTAGCGGGAGTTACGAGCAGTACTTC

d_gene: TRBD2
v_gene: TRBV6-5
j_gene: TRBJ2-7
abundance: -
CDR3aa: CASRGGLAGFDEQYF
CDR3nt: TGTGCCAGCAGGGGAGGACTAGCGGGATTCGACGAGCAGTACTTC

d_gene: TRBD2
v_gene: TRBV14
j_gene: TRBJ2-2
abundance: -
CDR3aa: CASSPRTSGTGELFF
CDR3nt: TGTGCCAGCAGCCCTAGGACTAGTGGCACCGGGGAGCTGTTTTTT

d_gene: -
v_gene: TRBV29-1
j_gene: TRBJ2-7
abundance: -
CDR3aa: CSVTQGGLYEQYF
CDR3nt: TGCAGCGTAACACAGGGGGGGCTCTACGAGCAGTACTTC

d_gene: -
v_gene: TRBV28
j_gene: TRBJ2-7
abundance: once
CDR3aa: CASSLVSGVYEQYF
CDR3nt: TGTGCCAGCAGCCTGGTTTCGGGAGTCTACGAGCAGTACTTC

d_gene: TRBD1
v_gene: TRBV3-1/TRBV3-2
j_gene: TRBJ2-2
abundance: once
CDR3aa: CASSPRDRRPGELFF
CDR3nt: TGTGCCAGCAGCCCCCGGGACAGGAGGCCCGGGGAGCTGTTTTTT

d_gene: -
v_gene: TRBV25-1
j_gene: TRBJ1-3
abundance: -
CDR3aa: CASSNRVTGNTIYF
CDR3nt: TGTGCCAGCAGTAACAGGGTAACTGGAAACACCATATATTTT

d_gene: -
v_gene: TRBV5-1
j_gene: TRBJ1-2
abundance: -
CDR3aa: CASSLAGQGHGYTF
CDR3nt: TGCGCCAGCAGCTTGGCCGGGCAGGGGCATGGCTACACCTTC